This T cell receptor (beta chain) was identified in a study of regulatory T cells in long-lasting Graves disease. Arm-PCR of CDR3 regions and iRepertoire HTBI primers were the basis on which TCR beta libraries were built. MiXCR, run by TCRdb on the multiplex PCR reads, gives a single entry per CDR3 protein. The sample carries 650,000 to 850,000 distinct CDR3 sequences, around 30% recorded once. In germline, CDR1 is DFQATT, CDR2 SNEGSKA (reference sequence). This CDR3 region has 13 residues. V was pared by 3 bases and J by 11 bases, with 19 bases between. Time point in this sample: persistent/refractory GD, antithyroid drugs over 5 years with positive TRAb. PBMC-extracted RNA yielded the TCR library. The patients included were those that came from an endocrinology department in Xi'an, China. Study-level points and caveats: Favored gene segments in persistent disease were TRBV28, TRBJ1-2 and TRBJ2-5. Study was limited to peripheral blood, excluding thyroid tissue. Persistent Graves' patients showed reduced TCR diversity versus newly diagnosed patients.

On this clonotype: The antigen is not known.

This chain uses TRBV20-1 with TRBJ1-1; D possibly corresponds to TRBD1 (6 bases). The receptor was isolated from a female donor with Graves disease. The specimen comprised peripheral blood mononuclear cells (PBMCs), sampled when the disease was refractory, from a patient treated with antithyroid drugs. Written as DNA, the CDR3 is TGCAGTGCTAGGCCCACAGGGAGTAAATCGGCTTTCTTT. This encodes CSARPTGSKSAFF.